A single sample is the source of the 8 T cell receptor beta chains below, sequenced in a study of blood T cell repertoires in COVID-19. Assay used: immunoSEQ multiplex PCR; TCRdb lists only in-frame clones, some missing. Here the sample spans fewer than 60,000 clones, around 88% being singletons. The sequenced sample consisted of peripheral blood. The receptor set was obtained from a human donor in a cohort sampled during active COVID-19.

The V call is TRBV6-5, the J call TRBJ2-7; 11 bases fit TRBD1. This CDR3 is built from 16 residues. Germline values: CDR1 MNHEY, CDR2 SVGAGI. V lost 4 bases to trimming and J lost 0 bases; unmatched junction nucleotides: 5. The CDR3 DNA follows: TGTGCCAGCAGTTCATTCGGGACAGGGGGCTCCTACGAGCAGTACTTC. Protein product: CASSSFGTGGSYEQYF.

J is TRBJ2-1 and V is TRBV14, with a possible D match to TRBD1 (6 bases). Germline V gene sequence: CDR1 SGHDN, CDR2 FVKESK. Trimming left V 5 bases short and J 0 bases short, with 11 bases between. The CDR3 has 15 residues. CDR3 amino acids: CASSRTVSSYNEQFF. The CDR3, as DNA: TGTGCCAGCAGCAGGACAGTGAGCTCCTACAATGAGCAGTTCTTC.

The rearrangement joins TRBV6-1 to TRBJ1-1; D is unclear. The germline V and J ends were trimmed by 3 bases and 0 bases, with 8 bases remaining between them. The germline V gene has CDR1 MNHNS and CDR2 SASEGT. The CDR3 sequence is 14 residues long. The CDR3 nucleotides read TGTGCCAGCAGTGAGAGACTGATGAACACTGAAGCTTTCTTT. Translating it yields CASSERLMNTEAFF.

This clone came up once. The J gene is TRBJ2-1, the V gene TRBV7-2, with 7 nucleotides matching TRBD2. V gave up 5 bases and J gave up 5 bases; unmatched junction bases: 9. This CDR3 is built from 15 residues. CDR1 and CDR2 (germline): SGHTA, FQGNSA. The CDR3 region is CASSPRLAWDNEQFF. The CDR3 DNA reads as TGTGCCAGCAGCCCCAGACTAGCTTGGGACAATGAGCAGTTCTTC.

V and J are TRBV19 and TRBJ2-1, with TRBD2 matching over 9 bases. With V trimmed by 2 bases and J by 5 bases, 10 bases remained unmatched. The CDR3 length is 17 residues. CDR1 is LNHDA and CDR2 is SQIVND in the germline V gene (reference sequence). The DNA of the CDR3 is TGTGCCAGTAGTATAAGCCTAGCGGGGCGAAACCACAATGAGCAGTTCTTC. Protein sequence: CASSISLAGRNHNEQFF.

Points on this clone: Compared with germline, one end of the junction differs, possibly owing to a read error. The chain carries TRBV5-4 and TRBJ2-2; tentative D call: TRBD1 (6 bases). The germline V gene encodes CDR1 SGHNT and CDR2 YYREEE (reference sequence). This CDR3 contains 14 residues. Here the CDR3 DNA reads TGTGCCAGCAGCCCCGACAGGAACTCCGGGGAGCTGTTTTTT. Translation: CASSPDRNSGELFF.

The CDR3 region is CASIQGTQIGGYTF. CDR3 DNA sequence: TGTGCCAGTATACAGGGGACGCAAATCGGTGGCTACACCTTC. V gene TRBV19 combines with J gene TRBJ1-2; 7 bases are shared with TRBD1. CDR1 LNHDA and CDR2 SQIVND come from the germline V gene (reference sequence). The CDR3 covers 14 residues. Trimming removed 7 bases from V and 7 bases from J; junction bases left unmatched: 12.

The rearrangement links TRBV5-4 to TRBJ2-7; D unresolved. The CDR3 loop spans 16 amino acids. V was shortened by 4 bases and J by 3 bases, with 20 bases between the two germline ends. Per the germline V gene, CDR1 is SGHNT and CDR2 is YYREEE (reference sequence). The CDR3 nucleotides read TGTGCCAGCAGCCCCAGAGTCCCACATAGCAACTACGAGCAGTACTTC. Translated, it gives CASSPRVPHSNYEQYF.